This TCR beta chain was profiled in a study of beta chain features in type 1 diabetes. Whole-study context: Sorted cells numbering some 110 million were examined across all samples. Overall study results and limits: Reduced insertions and increased deletions marked VDJ junctions in type 1 diabetes patients.

A CD45RO/CCR7/CD25/CD127/CD95/CD27 panel sorted naive, central memory, regulatory and stem cell-like memory CD4+ cells. Regarding this clone: Its specificity is not known.

The CDR3 totals 15 residues. In germline, CDR1 is SGHRS, CDR2 YFSETQ. V gave up 7 bases and J gave up 4 bases; unmatched junction bases: 12. The investigators reverse transcribed all of the isolated RNA, so they sequenced expressed TCRB transcripts. The method was immunoSEQ multiplex PCR; TCRdb's version includes in-frame clones alone and lacks a portion of them. The sample shows 250,000 to 300,000 clones, 8% of them seen only once. This sequence was found in a woman in her late teens or twenties in good health. The chain is built from TRBV5-1 and TRBJ2-3; 7 bases fit TRBD1. Sequencing was carried out using central memory CD4+ T cells from blood. The CDR3 DNA is TGCGCCAGCTCTTTCAGAGGACAGGTATCAGATACGCAGTATTTT. This translates into CASSFRGQVSDTQYF.